A selection of T cell receptor beta chains follows, all from one sample in a study of T cell changes during pregnancy in multiple sclerosis. Data came from immunoSEQ multiplex PCR; TCRdb stores just in-frame clones and leaves some out. Of roughly 48,000 clones in the sample, approximately 95% were seen once. The source was CD4+ T cells from peripheral blood mononuclear cells, collected in the first trimester of pregnancy. The receptors shown here come from a female donor with multiple sclerosis, enrolled in a pregnancy study. CDR3s include the opening cysteine and the closing phenylalanine or tryptophan. A D gene is named only where the DNA matches it firmly. Size tells how often a clone was seen (once, few, many) or the class of an expanded clone, and some rows leave it out.

d_call	j_call	v_call	cdr3_length	clone_size	cdr3_aa	cdr3_nt
TRBD1	TRBJ1-2	TRBV18	12	.	CASSRTGHGYTF	TGTGCCAGCTCACGGACAGGGCATGGCTACACCTTC
TRBD2	TRBJ2-1	TRBV18	15	.	CASSPPSGSGDEQFF	TGTGCCAGCTCACCTCCTAGCGGAAGCGGCGATGAGCAGTTCTTC
TRBD2	TRBJ2-3	TRBV5-1	14	once	CASGASGGGDTQYF	TGCGCCAGCGGGGCTAGCGGGGGTGGAGATACGCAGTATTTT
.	TRBJ2-7	TRBV6-6	13	.	CASHWDSSYEQYF	TGTGCCAGCCATTGGGACTCATCCTACGAGCAGTACTTC
.	TRBJ2-3	TRBV10-3	13	.	CAIKGGDTDTQYF	TGTGCCATCAAGGGGGGGGACACAGATACGCAGTATTTT
.	TRBJ1-3	TRBV4-2	17	.	CASSQEPAAGTGNTIYF	TGTGCCAGCAGCCAAGAACCCGCCGCAGGGACTGGAAACACCATATATTTT
TRBD1	TRBJ1-1	TRBV5-1	13	.	CASGDSMNTEAFF	TGCGCCAGCGGGGACAGTATGAACACTGAAGCTTTCTTT
.	TRBJ2-2	TRBV11-3	15	.	CASSLSGFPTGELFF	TGTGCCAGCAGCTTATCGGGGTTTCCCACCGGGGAGCTGTTTTTT
TRBD1	TRBJ1-2	TRBV6-5	14	.	CASSSGQGNYGYTF	TGTGCCAGCAGTTCGGGACAGGGGAACTATGGCTACACCTTC
TRBD1	TRBJ2-3	TRBV2	16	.	CASSEEGTVPPDTQYF	TGTGCCAGCAGTGAAGAGGGGACAGTCCCGCCAGATACGCAGTATTTT
TRBD1	TRBJ2-7	TRBV7-6	14	once	CASSSVTGMVEQYF	TGTGCCAGCAGCTCTGTGACAGGGATGGTCGAGCAGTACTTC
.	TRBJ1-2	TRBV5-8	13	.	CASSRDFNYGYTF	TGTGCCAGCAGCAGGGACTTTAACTATGGCTACACCTTC
.	TRBJ2-7	TRBV5-1	13	.	CASSLVGRSEQYF	TGCGCCAGCAGCTTGGTGGGCAGGTCCGAGCAGTACTTC
.	TRBJ1-3	TRBV18	14	.	CASSPGSGGNTIYF	TGTGCCAGCTCACCGGGGAGCGGGGGAAACACCATATATTTT
.	TRBJ1-3	TRBV19	16	once	CASTGFRGSAGNTIYF	TGTGCCAGTACGGGTTTTCGAGGTAGTGCTGGAAACACCATATATTTT
.	TRBJ2-2	TRBV15	16	.	CATSREDRTNTGELFF	TGTGCCACCAGCAGGGAGGACAGAACGAACACCGGGGAGCTGTTTTTT
.	TRBJ1-3	TRBV11-2	16	.	CASSLNRPLSGNTIYF	TGTGCCAGCAGCTTAAACAGGCCTCTCTCTGGAAACACCATATATTTT
TRBD2	TRBJ2-5	TRBV6-5	16	.	CASSSGTSGIMETQYF	TGTGCCAGCAGTTCCGGGACTAGCGGGATCATGGAGACCCAGTACTTC
TRBD2	TRBJ2-1	TRBV7-3	15	.	CASSLSSGKYNEQFF	TGTGCCAGCAGCTTGTCTAGCGGGAAGTACAATGAGCAGTTCTTC
.	TRBJ2-5	TRBV5-4	13	.	CASSFQGLETQYF	TGTGCCAGCAGTTTTCAGGGTTTGGAGACCCAGTACTTC
.	TRBJ1-2	TRBV4-1	14	.	CASSQVGGRNGYTF	TGCGCCAGCAGCCAAGTGGGGGGGCGGAATGGCTACACCTTC
TRBD1	TRBJ1-1	TRBV9	15	.	CASSVTQGAKTEAFF	TGTGCCAGCAGCGTGACCCAGGGGGCTAAAACTGAAGCTTTCTTT
.	TRBJ1-2	TRBV27	15	.	CASSPRVGENYGYTF	TGTGCCAGCAGTCCCCGGGTAGGGGAAAACTATGGCTACACCTTC
.	TRBJ1-5	TRBV2	15	.	CASSVRGQSNQPQHF	TGTGCCAGCAGTGTAAGGGGACAAAGCAATCAGCCCCAGCATTTT
TRBD2	TRBJ2-3	TRBV5-1	15	.	CASSTGTSGADTQYF	TGCGCCAGCAGCACCGGAACTAGCGGCGCGGATACGCAGTATTTT
TRBD1	TRBJ1-2	TRBV6-1	12	.	CASSGTGIGYTF	TGTGCCAGCAGTGGGACAGGTATAGGCTACACCTTC
.	TRBJ1-1	TRBV9	13	.	CASSVAVEKEAFF	TGTGCCAGCAGCGTAGCGGTGGAGAAGGAAGCTTTCTTT
TRBD1	TRBJ1-2	TRBV5-1	13	.	CASSYGQGFGYTF	TGCGCCAGCAGCTACGGACAGGGGTTTGGCTACACCTTC
.	TRBJ2-2	TRBV6-5	14	.	CASSTTQGSGELFF	TGTGCCAGCAGCACCACACAGGGTTCCGGGGAGCTGTTTTTT
TRBD1	TRBJ1-2	TRBV18	17	.	CASSPYFSGQGDYGYTF	TGTGCCAGCTCACCTTACTTTTCGGGACAGGGGGACTATGGCTACACCTTC
TRBD1	TRBJ1-2	TRBV7-2	14	.	CASSPGGQYYGYTF	TGTGCCAGCAGCCCAGGGGGCCAATACTATGGCTACACCTTC
.	TRBJ1-5	TRBV6-1	14	.	CASSDGSGNQPQHF	TGTGCCAGCAGTGATGGATCAGGTAATCAGCCCCAGCATTTT
.	TRBJ2-3	TRBV5-4	17	.	CASSPTDSSFRTDTQYF	TGTGCCAGCAGCCCAACTGACAGCTCTTTTCGCACAGATACGCAGTATTTT
.	TRBJ2-2	TRBV7-8	14	.	CASSLELNTGELFF	TGTGCCAGCAGTCTTGAACTGAACACCGGGGAGCTGTTTTTT
.	TRBJ2-5	TRBV27	14	.	CASSPHSRRETQYF	TGTGCCAGCAGTCCCCACTCCCGCAGGGAGACCCAGTACTTC
.	TRBJ1-2	TRBV7-9	14	.	CASSLGGLARGYTF	TGTGCCAGCAGCTTAGGGGGCCTCGCGCGGGGCTACACCTTC
.	TRBJ1-5	TRBV9	20	.	CASSPKRGSFHRRANQPQHF	TGTGCCAGCAGCCCTAAACGGGGGAGTTTCCATCGGCGGGCCAATCAGCCCCAGCATTTT
.	TRBJ2-1	TRBV5-1	15	.	CASSPEPLNYNEQFF	TGCGCCAGCAGCCCAGAACCTCTGAATTACAATGAGCAGTTCTTC
.	TRBJ1-1	TRBV14	13	.	CASSRPRDTEAFF	TGTGCCAGCAGCCGTCCCCGGGACACTGAAGCTTTCTTT
.	TRBJ2-3	TRBV4-1	13	.	CASSQLAGDTQYF	TGCGCCAGCAGCCAACTAGCTGGGGATACGCAGTATTTT
TRBD1	TRBJ2-7	TRBV15	16	.	CATSRDSGTGGREQYF	TGTGCCACCAGCAGAGATTCGGGGACAGGGGGCCGCGAGCAGTACTTC
TRBD1	TRBJ1-2	TRBV10-3	13	once	CAISGDRYYGYTF	TGTGCCATCAGTGGGGACAGATACTATGGCTACACCTTC
.	TRBJ1-3	TRBV11-3	13	.	CASSLDARNTIYF	TGTGCCAGCAGCTTAGATGCTAGAAACACCATATATTTT
.	TRBJ2-7	TRBV7-2	13	.	CASSLETVGEQYF	TGTGCCAGCAGCTTGGAGACAGTCGGCGAGCAGTACTTC
TRBD2	TRBJ2-7	TRBV2	14	.	CASRPLAGIYEQYF	TGTGCCAGCCGCCCCCTAGCGGGGATCTACGAGCAGTACTTC
.	TRBJ1-5	TRBV20-1	11	.	CSARADQPQHF	TGCAGTGCTAGAGCCGATCAGCCCCAGCATTTT
.	TRBJ1-2	TRBV29-1	12	.	CSVGGTGYGYTF	TGCAGCGTCGGCGGAACAGGCTATGGCTACACCTTC
.	TRBJ2-7	TRBV7-9	12	.	CASSLVMDRVWF	TGTGCCAGCAGCTTAGTAATGGACAGAGTGTGGTTC
.	TRBJ1-3	TRBV18	14	once	CASSPPSRVNTIYF	TGTGCCAGCTCACCTCCCAGCAGGGTAAACACCATATATTTT
.	TRBJ1-4	TRBV25-1	14	.	CASSEGGGNEKLFF	TGTGCCAGCAGTGAAGGCGGTGGTAATGAAAAACTGTTTTTT
.	TRBJ2-5	TRBV5-4	15	.	CASSLAQGAGETQYF	TGTGCCAGCAGCTTGGCCCAGGGTGCAGGAGAGACCCAGTACTTC